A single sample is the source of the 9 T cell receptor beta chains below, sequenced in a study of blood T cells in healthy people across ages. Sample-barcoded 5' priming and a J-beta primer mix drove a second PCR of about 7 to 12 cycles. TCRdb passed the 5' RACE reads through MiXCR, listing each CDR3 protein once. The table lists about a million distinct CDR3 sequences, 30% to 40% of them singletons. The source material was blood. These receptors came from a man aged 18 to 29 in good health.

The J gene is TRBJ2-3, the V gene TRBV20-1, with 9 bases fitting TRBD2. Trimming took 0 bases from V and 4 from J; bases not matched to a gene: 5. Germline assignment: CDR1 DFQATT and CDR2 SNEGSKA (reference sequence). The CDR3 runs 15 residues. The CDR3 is CSARDLGGGADTQYF. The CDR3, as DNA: TGCAGTGCTAGAGATCTCGGCGGGGGGGCAGATACGCAGTATTTT.

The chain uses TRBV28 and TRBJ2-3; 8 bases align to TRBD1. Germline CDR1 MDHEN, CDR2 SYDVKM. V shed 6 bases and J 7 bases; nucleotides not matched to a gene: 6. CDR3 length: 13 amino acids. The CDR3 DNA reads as TGTGCCAGCAGAGGACAGGGAAGAAATACGCAGTATTTT. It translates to CASRGQGRNTQYF.

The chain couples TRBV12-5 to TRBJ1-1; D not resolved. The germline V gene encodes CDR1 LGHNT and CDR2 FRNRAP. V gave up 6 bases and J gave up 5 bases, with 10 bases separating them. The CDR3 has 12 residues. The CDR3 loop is CASGTGETEAFF. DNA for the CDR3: TGTGCTAGTGGAACGGGTGAGACTGAAGCTTTCTTT.

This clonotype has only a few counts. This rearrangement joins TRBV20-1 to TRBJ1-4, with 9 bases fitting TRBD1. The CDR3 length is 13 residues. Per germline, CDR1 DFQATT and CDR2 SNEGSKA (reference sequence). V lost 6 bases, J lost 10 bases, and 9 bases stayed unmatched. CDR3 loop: CSAPGNRGRKLFF. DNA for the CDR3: TGCAGTGCGCCCGGGAACAGGGGGCGAAAACTGTTTTTT.

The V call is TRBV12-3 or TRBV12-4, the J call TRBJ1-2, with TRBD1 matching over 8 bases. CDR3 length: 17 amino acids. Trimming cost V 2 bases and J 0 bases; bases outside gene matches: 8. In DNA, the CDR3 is TGTGCCAGCAGTTTATCAAGCCAGACAGGGGCTAACTATGGCTACACCTTC. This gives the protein CASSLSSQTGANYGYTF.

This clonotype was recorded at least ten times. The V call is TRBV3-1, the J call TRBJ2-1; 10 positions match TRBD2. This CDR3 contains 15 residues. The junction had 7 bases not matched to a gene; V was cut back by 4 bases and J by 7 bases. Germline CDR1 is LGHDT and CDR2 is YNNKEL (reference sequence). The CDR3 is CASSPSGGASNEQFF. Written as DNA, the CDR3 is TGTGCCAGCAGCCCTAGCGGGGGCGCGTCTAATGAGCAGTTCTTC.

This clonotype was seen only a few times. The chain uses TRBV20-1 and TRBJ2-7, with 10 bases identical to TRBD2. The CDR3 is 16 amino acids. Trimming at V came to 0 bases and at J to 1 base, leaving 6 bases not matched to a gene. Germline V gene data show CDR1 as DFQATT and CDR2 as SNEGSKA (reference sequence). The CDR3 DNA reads TGCAGTGCTAGAGATCTATCTAGCGGGGGTTCCTACGAGCAGTACTTC. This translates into CSARDLSSGGSYEQYF.

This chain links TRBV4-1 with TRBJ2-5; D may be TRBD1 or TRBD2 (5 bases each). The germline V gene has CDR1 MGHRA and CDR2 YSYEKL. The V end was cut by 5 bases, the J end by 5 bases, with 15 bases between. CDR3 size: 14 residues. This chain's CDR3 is CASSEGRGSETQYF. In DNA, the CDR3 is TGCGCCAGCAGCGAAGGACGGGGCTCCGAGACCCAGTACTTC.

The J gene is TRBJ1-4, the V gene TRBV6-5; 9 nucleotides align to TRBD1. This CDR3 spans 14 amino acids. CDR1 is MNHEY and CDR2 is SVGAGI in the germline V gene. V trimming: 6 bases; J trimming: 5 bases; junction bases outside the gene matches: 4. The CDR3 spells CASRTDRGNEKLFF. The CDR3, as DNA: TGTGCCAGCAGGACAGACAGGGGGAATGAAAAACTGTTTTTT.